This paragraph reports one T cell receptor beta chain. These data are taken from a study of T cell changes during pregnancy in multiple sclerosis. J gave up 8 bases and V 5 bases, and 5 bases lay outside the gene matches. The germline V gene encodes CDR1 WSHSY and CDR2 SAAADI. The CDR3 length is 12 residues. This table comes from immunoSEQ multiplex PCR, and its TCRdb copy is limited to in-frame clones, with some not included. The sample has under 40,000 clones, around nine tenths seen once. V usage is TRBV10-2 and J usage is TRBJ1-1; 7 nucleotides match TRBD1. The sequence was collected from a female donor in good health, enrolled as a control in a pregnancy study. The sample was CD4+ T cells from peripheral blood mononuclear cells, taken in the third trimester of pregnancy. The CDR3 region has the DNA TGCGCCAGCAGTACTCCGGGACAGGAAGCTTTCTTT. Its protein product is CASSTPGQEAFF.